This TCR beta chain was captured in a study of blood T cell repertoires in COVID-19. Study details: Donors in the United States, Italy and Spain gave samples during acute or convalescent COVID-19. The analysed material was cDNA or gDNA that came from T cells, B-cell-depleted T cells, or PBMCs.

This clone was counted only a few times. Per the original methods: Reference gene primer amplification gave estimated nucleated cell counts. Sequenced by immunoSEQ multiplex PCR; TCRdb stores in-frame clones only, minus some. V, J and clone size reflect that table, while D and trimming were determined from the DNA. The profile shows tens of thousands of clones, about nine tenths of them singletons. Germline loops: CDR1 SGHTA, CDR2 FQGNSA. The CDR3 is 16 residues long. Trimming took 5 bases from V and 4 from J; bases not matched to a gene: 9. The clonotype was recovered from a man in his sixties or seventies with active or convalescent COVID-19. Source material: peripheral blood. The V and J genes are TRBV7-2 and TRBJ2-2; 8 bases are a match to TRBD2. CDR3 coding DNA: TGTGCCAGCAGCCCAAGCGTGCTAGCGGGCACCGGGGAGCTGTTTTTT. Translation: CASSPSVLAGTGELFF.